This T cell receptor beta chain is drawn from a study of blood T cell repertoires in COVID-19. Profiling relied on immunoSEQ multiplex PCR, and the TCRdb table lists in-frame clones only, not all of them. The sample has about 150,000 clones, around 89% seen once. V shed 4 bases and J shed 1 base, with 10 bases lying between them. Germline CDR1 and CDR2: PRHDT and FYEKMQ (reference sequence). CDR3 length: 14 residues. This clonotype was sampled from a woman between 55 and 75 years old with active COVID-19. The specimen sequenced was peripheral blood. V gene TRBV13 combines with J gene TRBJ1-2; D may be TRBD1 (6 bases). The CDR3 sequence is CASSSIQGNYGYTF. DNA of the CDR3: TGTGCCAGCAGCTCCATACAGGGTAACTATGGCTACACCTTC.